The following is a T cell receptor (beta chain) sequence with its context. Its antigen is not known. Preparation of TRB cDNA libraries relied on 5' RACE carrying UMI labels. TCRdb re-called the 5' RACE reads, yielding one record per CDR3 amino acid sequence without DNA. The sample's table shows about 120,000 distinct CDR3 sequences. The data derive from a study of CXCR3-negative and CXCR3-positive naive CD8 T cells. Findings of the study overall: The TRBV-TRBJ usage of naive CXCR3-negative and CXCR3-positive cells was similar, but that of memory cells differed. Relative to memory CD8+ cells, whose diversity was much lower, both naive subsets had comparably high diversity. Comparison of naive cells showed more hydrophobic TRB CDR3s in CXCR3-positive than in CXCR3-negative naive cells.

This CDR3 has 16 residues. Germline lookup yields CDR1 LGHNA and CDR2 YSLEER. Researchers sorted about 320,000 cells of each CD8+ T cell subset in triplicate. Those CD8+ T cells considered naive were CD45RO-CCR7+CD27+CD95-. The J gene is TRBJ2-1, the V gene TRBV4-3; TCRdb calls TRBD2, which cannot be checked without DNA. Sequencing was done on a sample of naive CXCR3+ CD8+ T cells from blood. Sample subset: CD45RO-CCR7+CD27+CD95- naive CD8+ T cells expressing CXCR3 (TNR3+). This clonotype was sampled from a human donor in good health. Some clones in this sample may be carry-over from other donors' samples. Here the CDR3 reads CASSPEVNSGYNEQFF.